The TCR beta chain described here comes from a study of beta chain features in type 1 diabetes. Study-wide findings and caveats: Across all four CD4+ subsets, people with type 1 diabetes showed modestly shorter TCRB CDR3s. Compared with healthy donors, patients appeared to share more similar naive, central memory and regulatory TCRB repertoires.

Every bit of the isolated RNA underwent reverse transcription, so sequencing read expressed TCRB transcripts. Using immunoSEQ multiplex PCR, the repertoire was profiled, and TCRdb retains in-frame clones only, with some absent. The table lists 250,000 to 300,000 clones, about 23% of them singletons, with more than 0.009% in the top ten. Points on this clone: Its antigen is not identified.

V lost 4 bases to trimming and J lost 1 base, with 10 bases between them. This CDR3 is built from 14 residues. The germline gives CDR1 LGHNA, CDR2 YNFKEQ. The V gene is TRBV4-2, the J gene TRBJ1-1; weak D call: TRBD1 (6 bases). The sequence derives from a woman between 25 and 40 years old with type 1 diabetes. Material for sequencing was naive CD4+ T cells from blood. CDR3 bases: TGTGCCAGCAGCCGGGACACAGAGAACACTGAAGCTTTCTTT. Amino acids: CASSRDTENTEAFF.